This T cell receptor beta chain appears in the sequencing data of a study of shared clonotypes between healthy human individuals. Notes on the study in general: The sole specimen, blood, was sampled, and tissue repertoires likely differ.

An approximately 200 ng quantity of DNA, 30,000 to 35,000 T cell genomes, went into the sorted-subset replicate PCRs. Generated by immunoSEQ multiplex PCR, the TCRdb table keeps only in-frame clones and is missing some. The data show roughly 2,000,000 clones, approximately 92% seen once. Trimming at V came to 9 bases and at J to 5 bases, leaving 12 bases not matched to a gene. There are 14 residues in the CDR3. Per the germline V gene, CDR1 is MDHEN and CDR2 is SYDVKM. CD45RO-negative CD8 cells positively selected for CCR7 made up the naive population, which excluded terminally differentiated effector memory CD45RA+ cells. The healthy adult donors were HIV-negative and reported no recent acute infections or vaccinations. As regards this clone: The antigen is not known.

Material: naive CD8+ T cells from PBMCs. The V gene is TRBV28, the J gene TRBJ2-5; 7 bases line up with TRBD1. The clonotype was recovered from a man between 18 and 29 years old in good health. Some clones in this sample may be carry-over from other donors' samples. This chain's CDR3 is CASDAGTAQETQYF. CDR3 coding DNA: TGTGCCAGTGACGCCGGGACAGCTCAGGAGACCCAGTACTTC.